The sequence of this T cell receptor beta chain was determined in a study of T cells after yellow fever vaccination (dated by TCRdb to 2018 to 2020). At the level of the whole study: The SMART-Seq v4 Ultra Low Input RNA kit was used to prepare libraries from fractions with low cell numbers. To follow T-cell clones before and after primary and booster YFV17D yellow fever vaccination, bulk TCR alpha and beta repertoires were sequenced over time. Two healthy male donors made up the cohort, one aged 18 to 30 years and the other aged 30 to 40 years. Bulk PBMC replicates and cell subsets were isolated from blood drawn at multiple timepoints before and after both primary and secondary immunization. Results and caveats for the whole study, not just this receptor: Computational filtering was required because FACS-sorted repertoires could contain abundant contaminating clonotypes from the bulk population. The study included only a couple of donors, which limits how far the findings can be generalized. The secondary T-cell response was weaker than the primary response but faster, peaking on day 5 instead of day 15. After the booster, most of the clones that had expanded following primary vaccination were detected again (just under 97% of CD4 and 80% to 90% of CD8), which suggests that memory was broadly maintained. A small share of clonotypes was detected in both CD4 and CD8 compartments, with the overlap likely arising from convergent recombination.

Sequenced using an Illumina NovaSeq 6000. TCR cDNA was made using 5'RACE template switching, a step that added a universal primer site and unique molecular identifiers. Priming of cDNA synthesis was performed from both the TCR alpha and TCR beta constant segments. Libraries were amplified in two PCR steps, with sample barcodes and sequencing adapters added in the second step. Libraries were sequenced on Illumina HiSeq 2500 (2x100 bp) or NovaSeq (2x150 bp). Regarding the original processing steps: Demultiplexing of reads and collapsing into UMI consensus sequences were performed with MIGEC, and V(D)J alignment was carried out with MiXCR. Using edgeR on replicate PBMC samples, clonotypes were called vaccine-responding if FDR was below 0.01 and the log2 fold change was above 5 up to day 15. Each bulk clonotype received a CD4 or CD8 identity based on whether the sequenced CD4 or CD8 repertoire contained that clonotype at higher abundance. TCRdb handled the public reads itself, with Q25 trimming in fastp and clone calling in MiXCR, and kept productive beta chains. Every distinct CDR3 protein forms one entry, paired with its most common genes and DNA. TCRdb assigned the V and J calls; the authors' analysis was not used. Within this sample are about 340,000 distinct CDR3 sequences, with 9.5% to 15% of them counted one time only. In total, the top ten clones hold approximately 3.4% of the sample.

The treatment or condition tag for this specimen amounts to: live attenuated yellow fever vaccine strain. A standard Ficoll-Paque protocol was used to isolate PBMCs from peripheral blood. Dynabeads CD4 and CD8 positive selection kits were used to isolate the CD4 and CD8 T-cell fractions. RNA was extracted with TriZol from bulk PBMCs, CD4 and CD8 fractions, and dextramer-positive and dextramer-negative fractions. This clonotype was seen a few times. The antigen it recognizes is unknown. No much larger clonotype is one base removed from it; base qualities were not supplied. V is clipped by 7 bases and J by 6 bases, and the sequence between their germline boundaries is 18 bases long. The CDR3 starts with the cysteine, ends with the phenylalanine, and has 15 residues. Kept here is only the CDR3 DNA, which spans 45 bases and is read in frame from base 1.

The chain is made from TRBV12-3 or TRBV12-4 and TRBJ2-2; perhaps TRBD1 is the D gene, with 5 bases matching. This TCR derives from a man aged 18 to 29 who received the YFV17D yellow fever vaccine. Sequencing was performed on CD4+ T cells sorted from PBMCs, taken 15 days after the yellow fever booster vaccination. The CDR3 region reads CASTLDTPVAGELFF. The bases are TGTGCCAGCACCCTGGACACCCCCGTAGCCGGGGAGCTGTTTTTT.